The clone carrying this TCR beta chain was counted a single time. The record originates from a study of glioma-infiltrating T cells after dendritic cell vaccination. The CDR3 is 13 residues long. The germline V gene has CDR1 LNHNV and CDR2 YYDKDF (reference sequence). V dropped 0 bases and J dropped 8 bases, with 10 bases sitting between them. Up to about 2 ug genomic DNA was used for TCRB CDR3 amplification. Generated by immunoSEQ multiplex PCR, the TCRdb table keeps only in-frame clones and is missing some. Among 75,000 to 95,000 clones listed, 87% were seen once. Described time point: after dendritic cell vaccination, including at tumor progression/relapse.

The V gene is TRBV15, the J gene TRBJ1-1; D unclear. Sequencing used blood, obtained after dendritic cell vaccination. The receptor comes from a human donor with glioblastoma. In nucleotides, the CDR3 is TGTGCCACCAGCAGAGAATGGTCGAGCGAAGCTTTCTTT. It encodes CATSREWSSEAFF.